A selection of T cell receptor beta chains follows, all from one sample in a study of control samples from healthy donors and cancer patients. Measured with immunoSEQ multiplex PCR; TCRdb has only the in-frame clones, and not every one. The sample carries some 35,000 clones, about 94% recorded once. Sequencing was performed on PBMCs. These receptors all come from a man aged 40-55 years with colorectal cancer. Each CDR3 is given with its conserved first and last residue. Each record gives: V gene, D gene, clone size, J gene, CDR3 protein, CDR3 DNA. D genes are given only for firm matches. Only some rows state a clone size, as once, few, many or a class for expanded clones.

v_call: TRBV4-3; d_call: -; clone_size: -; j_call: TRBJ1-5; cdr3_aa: CASSQDRGQPQHF; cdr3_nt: TGCGCCAGCAGCCAAGATCGGGGGCAGCCCCAGCATTTT
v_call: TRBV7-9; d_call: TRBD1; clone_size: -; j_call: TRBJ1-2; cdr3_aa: CASSLNPHDTGGAYGYTF; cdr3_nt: TGTGCCAGCAGCTTAAACCCTCATGATACAGGGGGCGCCTATGGCTACACCTTC
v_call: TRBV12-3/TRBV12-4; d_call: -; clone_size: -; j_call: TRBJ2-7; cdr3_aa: CASSFNGPYEQYF; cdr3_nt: TGTGCCAGCAGTTTTAACGGACCCTACGAGCAGTACTTC
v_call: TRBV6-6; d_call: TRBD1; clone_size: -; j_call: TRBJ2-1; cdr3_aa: CASSPPGGTGSYNEQFF; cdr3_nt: TGTGCCAGCAGTCCCCCTGGGGGGACAGGCTCCTACAATGAGCAGTTCTTC
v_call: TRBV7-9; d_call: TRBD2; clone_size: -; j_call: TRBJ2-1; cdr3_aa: CASSLAGGNEQFF; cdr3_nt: TGTGCCAGCAGCCTAGCGGGGGGCAATGAGCAGTTCTTC
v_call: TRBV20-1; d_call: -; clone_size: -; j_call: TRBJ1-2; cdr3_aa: CSASDGSYGYTF; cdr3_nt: TGCAGTGCTAGTGACGGATCCTATGGCTACACCTTC
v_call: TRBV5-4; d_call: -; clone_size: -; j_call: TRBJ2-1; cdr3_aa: CASSFLGKGPYNEQFF; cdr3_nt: TGTGCCAGCAGCTTTCTGGGGAAGGGCCCCTACAATGAGCAGTTCTTC
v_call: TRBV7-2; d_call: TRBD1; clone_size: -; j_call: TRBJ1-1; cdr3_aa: CASSLMGQGVTEAFF; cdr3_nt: TGTGCCAGCAGCTTAATGGGACAGGGGGTAACTGAAGCTTTCTTT
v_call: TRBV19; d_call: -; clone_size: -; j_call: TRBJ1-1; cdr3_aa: CASSTLRDPKVGAFF; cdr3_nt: TGTGCCAGTAGTACCCTCCGGGACCCCAAAGTGGGGGCTTTCTTT
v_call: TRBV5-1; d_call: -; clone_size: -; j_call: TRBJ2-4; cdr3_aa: CASSLASNFNLAKNIQYF; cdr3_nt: TGCGCCAGCAGCTTGGCCTCCAACTTTAACCTAGCCAAAAACATTCAGTACTTC
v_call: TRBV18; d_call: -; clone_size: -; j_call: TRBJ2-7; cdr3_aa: CASSLHSGAEQYF; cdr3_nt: TGTGCCAGCTCACTACACAGTGGGGCCGAGCAGTACTTC
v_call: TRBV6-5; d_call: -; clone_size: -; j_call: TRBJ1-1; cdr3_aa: CASSSYLSTEAFF; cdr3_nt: TGTGCCAGCAGTTCTTACTTGTCCACTGAAGCTTTCTTT
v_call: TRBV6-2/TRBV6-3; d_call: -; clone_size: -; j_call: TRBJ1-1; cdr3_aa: CASSEYTEAFF; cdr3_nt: TGTGCCAGCAGTGAGTACACTGAAGCTTTCTTT
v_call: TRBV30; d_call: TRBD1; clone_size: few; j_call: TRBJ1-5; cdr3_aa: CAAQYTGAGNQPQHF; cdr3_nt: TGTGCCGCTCAATATACAGGGGCGGGCAATCAGCCCCAGCATTTT
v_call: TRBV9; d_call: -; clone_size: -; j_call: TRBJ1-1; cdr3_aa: CASSVRPNTEAFF; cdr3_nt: TGTGCCAGCAGCGTACGCCCGAACACTGAAGCTTTCTTT
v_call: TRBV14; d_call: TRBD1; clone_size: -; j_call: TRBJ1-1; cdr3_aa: CASRPGQGINTEAFF; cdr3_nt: TGTGCCAGCAGACCGGGACAGGGGATTAACACTGAAGCTTTCTTT
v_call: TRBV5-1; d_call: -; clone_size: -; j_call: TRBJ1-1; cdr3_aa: CASSLGSTRNTEAFF; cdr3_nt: TGCGCCAGCAGCTTGGGTAGTACTCGGAACACTGAAGCTTTCTTT
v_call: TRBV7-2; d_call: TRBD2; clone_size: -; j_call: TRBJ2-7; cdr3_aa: CASSPSGGISYEQYF; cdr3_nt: TGTGCCAGCAGCCCAAGCGGGGGCATCTCCTACGAGCAGTACTTC